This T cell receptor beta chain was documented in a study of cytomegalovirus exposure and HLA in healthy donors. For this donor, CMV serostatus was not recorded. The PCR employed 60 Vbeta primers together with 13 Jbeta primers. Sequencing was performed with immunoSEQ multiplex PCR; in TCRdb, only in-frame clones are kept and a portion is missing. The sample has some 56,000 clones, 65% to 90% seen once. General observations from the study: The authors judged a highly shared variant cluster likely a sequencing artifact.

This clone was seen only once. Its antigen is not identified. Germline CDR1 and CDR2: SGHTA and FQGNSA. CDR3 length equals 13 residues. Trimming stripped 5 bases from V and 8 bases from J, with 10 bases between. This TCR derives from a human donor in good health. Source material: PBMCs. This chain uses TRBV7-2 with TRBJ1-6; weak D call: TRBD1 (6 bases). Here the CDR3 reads CASSQDRDSPLHF. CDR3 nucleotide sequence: TGTGCCAGCAGCCAGGACAGAGATTCACCCCTCCACTTT. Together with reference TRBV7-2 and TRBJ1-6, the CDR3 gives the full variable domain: GAGVSQSPSNKVTEKGKDVELRCDPISGHTALYWYRQSLGQGLEFLIYFQGNSAPDKSGLPSDRFSAERTGGSVSTLTIQRTQQEDSAVYLCASSQDRDSPLHFGNGTRLTVT.